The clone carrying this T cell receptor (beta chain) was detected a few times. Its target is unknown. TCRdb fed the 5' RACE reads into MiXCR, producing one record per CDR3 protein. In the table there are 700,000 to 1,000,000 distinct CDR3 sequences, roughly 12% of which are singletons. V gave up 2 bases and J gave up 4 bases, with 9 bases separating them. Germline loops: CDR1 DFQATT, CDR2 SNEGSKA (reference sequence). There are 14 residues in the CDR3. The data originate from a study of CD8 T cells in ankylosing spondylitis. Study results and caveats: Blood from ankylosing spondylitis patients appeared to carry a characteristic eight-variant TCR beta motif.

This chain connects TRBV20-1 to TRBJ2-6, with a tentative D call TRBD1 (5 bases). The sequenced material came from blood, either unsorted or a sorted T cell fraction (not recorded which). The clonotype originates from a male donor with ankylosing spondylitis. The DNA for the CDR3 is TGCAGTGCTAGAAGCAGGGCCGGGGCCAACGTCCTGACTTTC. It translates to CSARSRAGANVLTF.